Following are 8 T cell receptor beta chains from one sample sequenced in a study of post-analysis software for immune sequencing data. Study-wide results and caveats: Comparison of patients with controls showed five TRBV segments more frequent in patients, TRBV5-6, TRBV5-1 and TRBV20-1 among them.

Prepared libraries of TCR beta cDNA carried unique molecular identifiers. TCRdb redid the calling of the PCR reads with MiXCR, one entry per CDR3 protein. This repertoire shows approximately 460,000 distinct CDR3 sequences, roughly 45% found once; its top ten account for about an eighth. Their cognate antigens are unknown. Source material: blood. All receptors derive from a girl aged 5-17 years with multiple sclerosis.

The V and J genes are TRBV9 and TRBJ2-6, with D possibly TRBD1 on 6 matching bases. The CDR3 covers 15 residues. Germline CDR1 is SGDLS and CDR2 is YYNGEE. V lost 0 bases and J lost 4, with 8 bases in between. CDR3 sequence: CASSVAGTGANVLTF. Written as DNA, the CDR3 is TGTGCCAGCAGCGTAGCCGGGACAGGGGCCAACGTCCTGACTTTC.

V gene TRBV7-9 combines with J gene TRBJ1-1, with no clear D. This CDR3 contains 12 residues. In germline, CDR1 is SEHNR, CDR2 FQNEAQ (reference sequence). V lost 8 bases, J lost 1 base, and 8 bases lay in between. CDR3 nucleotide sequence: TGTGCCAGCGGCGGAGGGAACACTGAAGCTTTCTTT. Its protein is CASGGGNTEAFF. Full variable domain (rest looked up from reference TRBV7-9 and TRBJ1-1): DTGVSQNPRHKITKRGQNVTFRCDPISEHNRLYWYRQTLGQGPEFLTYFQNEAQLEKSRLLSDRFSAERPKGSFSTLEIQRTEQGDSAMYLCASGGGNTEAFFGQGTRLTVV.

V gene TRBV7-3 combines with J gene TRBJ2-1, with D perhaps TRBD2 (5 bases). The CDR3 loop spans 15 amino acids. V was pared by 5 bases and J by 0 bases, with 11 bases between. The germline gives CDR1 SGHTA, CDR2 FQGTGA. This CDR3 is CASSANAGSYNEQFF. The CDR3 nucleotides are TGTGCCAGCAGCGCCAACGCGGGCTCCTACAATGAGCAGTTCTTC.

This CDR3 is CSANSGTYNEQFF. The DNA of the CDR3 is TGCAGTGCCAATAGCGGGACCTACAATGAGCAGTTCTTC. This chain uses TRBV20-1 with TRBJ2-1; 8 positions agree with TRBD2. The length of the CDR3 is 13 residues. The V segment lost 6 bases and the J segment 2 bases; nucleotides outside the gene matches: 3. Germline CDR1 DFQATT, CDR2 SNEGSKA (reference sequence).

This chain uses TRBV11-2 with TRBJ1-2, with 7 positions matching TRBD1. This CDR3 comprises 17 residues. Per germline, CDR1 SGHAT and CDR2 FQNNGV. The trim removed 5 bases at V and 4 bases at J, leaving 16 bases unmatched. DNA of the CDR3: TGTGCCAGCAGCGCCTCCCTCGACAGGGTCCCCAGCTATGGCTACACCTTC. Translation: CASSASLDRVPSYGYTF.

The rearrangement joins TRBV29-1 to TRBJ1-1; 7 positions agree with TRBD1. Germline V CDR1 and CDR2: SQVTM, ANQGSEA. Trimming at V came to 7 bases and at J to 3 bases, leaving 20 bases not matched to a gene. The CDR3 is 17 residues long. The CDR3 sequence is CSAHRGTVGLGDTEAFF. The CDR3 DNA reads as TGCAGCGCCCATAGGGGGACAGTTGGATTGGGGGACACTGAAGCTTTCTTT.

A note on this clonotype: The junction departs from the called germline gene at one end, perhaps through a read error. V gene TRBV3-1 combines with J gene TRBJ2-1, with a tentative D call TRBD2 (6 bases). The CDR3 runs to 14 residues. Looked up from germline, CDR1 is LGHDT and CDR2 is YNNKEL (reference sequence). CDR3 DNA: TGTGCCAGCAGCCAAGGAAGAGGCGGGGTGGAGCAGTGCTTC. It codes for CASSQGRGGVEQCF.

The V gene is TRBV7-9, the J gene TRBJ2-5; 14 positions match TRBD2. The J call may be incorrect, as the DNA end agrees better with TRBJ2-7. Germline CDR1 SEHNR, CDR2 FQNEAQ (reference sequence). CDR3 length: 15 amino acids. For the CDR3, the DNA is TGTGCCAGCAGCTCGGGACTAGCGGGAGTCGGCGAGCAGTACTTC. As protein: CASSSGLAGVGEQYF.